The 23 T cell receptor beta chains reported below all come from one sample, sequenced in a study of T cells in Graves' hyperthyroidism and ophthalmopathy. Amplified TCR beta CDR3 regions derived from RNA transcripts. Carried out on the TCR CDR3, a first-round RT-PCR used the HTBI primer set. Each CDR3 protein is one row after TCRdb ran MiXCR on the multiplex PCR reads. The data show around 800,000 distinct CDR3 sequences, roughly 40% seen once. The source material was blood. The receptors originated from a man aged 18 to 30 with Graves' hyperthyroidism.

This clonotype was detected ten times or more. This chain connects TRBV5-1 to TRBJ1-2; D is ambiguous. V was shortened by 5 bases and J by 4 bases, with 15 bases between the two germline ends. Germline loops: CDR1 SGHRS, CDR2 YFSETQ. This CDR3 is 14 amino acids long. CDR3 DNA sequence: TGCGCCAGCAGACCTGCCAGGACGTCCTATGGCTACACCTTC. This sequence encodes CASRPARTSYGYTF.

This clonotype has only one observation. J is TRBJ1-1 and V is TRBV29-1; D is ambiguous. V lost 8 bases, J lost 0 bases, and 10 bases lay in between. The CDR3 runs 12 residues. Germline V gene sequence: CDR1 SQVTM, CDR2 ANQGSEA. DNA of the CDR3: TGCAGCTTAGTCGGACTGAACACTGAAGCTTTCTTT. Protein: CSLVGLNTEAFF. The complete variable domain, with remaining parts taken from reference TRBV29-1 and TRBJ1-1, reads SAVISQKPSRDICQRGTSLTIQCQVDSQVTMMFWYRQQPGQSLTLIATANQGSEATYESGFVIDKFPISRPNLTFSTLTVSNMSPEDSSIYLCSLVGLNTEAFFGQGTRLTVV.

This clonotype was counted between two and nine times. A single base separates this from a much larger clone, so it may be a read error. The chain couples TRBV13 to TRBJ2-2; D ambiguous. The CDR3 sequence is 13 residues long. Germline V gene sequence: CDR1 PRHDT, CDR2 FYEKMQ (reference sequence). The V end lost 2 bases, the J end lost 2 bases, and 3 bases lay between the germline ends. CDR3 sequence reads: CASSLFNTGELFF. The DNA for the CDR3 is TGTGCCAGCAGCTTATTTAACACCGGGGAGCTGTTTTTT.

This clonotype was picked up many times. This chain joins TRBV19 and TRBJ2-7; TRBD1 is a possible D gene (8 bases). V shed 7 bases and J shed 4 bases, with 14 bases lying between them. Germline CDR1 LNHDA, CDR2 SQIVND (reference sequence). The CDR3 totals 13 residues. DNA of the CDR3: TGTGCCAGTACCGACAGGGGAGGGTACGAGCAGTACTTC. Translated, it gives CASTDRGGYEQYF.

This clonotype came up many times. The rearrangement joins TRBV7-8 to TRBJ1-2; D not resolved. This CDR3 comprises 14 residues. V shed 7 bases and J shed 3 bases, with 15 bases lying between them. Germline V gives CDR1 SGHVS, CDR2 FQNEAQ. The CDR3 sequence: CASTRRRVDYGYTF. The DNA of the CDR3 is TGTGCCAGCACCCGTCGGAGGGTTGACTATGGCTACACCTTC.

A remark on this clonotype: Possible read error: a much larger clone is one base away. The chain employs TRBV24-1 and TRBJ2-7, with 9 bases that match TRBD1. Germline V gene sequence: CDR1 KGHDR, CDR2 SFDVKD. The CDR3 loop spans 14 amino acids. Trimming took 5 bases from V and 3 from J; bases not matched to a gene: 4. In nucleotides, the CDR3 is TGTGCCACCAGTGCCGGGACAGGGCTCTACGAGCAGTACTTC. It yields the protein CATSAGTGLYEQYF.

This chain uses TRBV7-9 with TRBJ1-1; D call uncertain. Germline CDR1 SEHNR, CDR2 FQNEAQ (reference sequence). This CDR3 spans 17 amino acids. Trimming took 1 base from V and 0 from J, leaving 15 bases between them. This CDR3 reads CASSLGAGFGVNTEAFF. CDR3 sequence (DNA): TGTGCCAGCAGCTTAGGGGCAGGATTTGGGGTGAACACTGAAGCTTTCTTT. Variable domain in full (rest from reference TRBV7-9 and TRBJ1-1): DTGVSQNPRHKITKRGQNVTFRCDPISEHNRLYWYRQTLGQGPEFLTYFQNEAQLEKSRLLSDRFSAERPKGSFSTLEIQRTEQGDSAMYLCASSLGAGFGVNTEAFFGQGTRLTVV.

This rearrangement joins TRBV12-3 or TRBV12-4 to TRBJ2-7, with a possible D match to TRBD1 (5 bases). This CDR3 region has 15 residues. Trimming removed 6 bases at V and 6 bases at J, with 21 bases between. CDR3 sequence: CASSSDSSWPGEQYF. Here the CDR3 DNA reads TGTGCCAGCAGCTCTGACAGTTCCTGGCCGGGCGAGCAGTACTTC.

The chain carries TRBV6-5 and TRBJ1-2; TRBD1 might be the D (5 bases). With 7 bases removed from V and 3 bases from J, the gap between germline ends came to 15 bases. CDR3 length equals 14 residues. Germline V gene data show CDR1 as MNHEY and CDR2 as SVGAGI. The DNA of the CDR3 is TGTGCCAGCATCCTTACAGGTTCTCACTATGGCTACACCTTC. It codes for CASILTGSHYGYTF.

On this clonotype itself: One end of the junction varies from germline; a read error may be responsible. The V gene is TRBV25-1, the J gene TRBJ2-7; TRBD1 aligns across 7 bases. The V gene's germline CDR1 is MGHDK and CDR2 SYGVNS. The CDR3 runs to 14 residues. CDR3 region: CASSQDRATLEQYF. CDR3 coding DNA: TGCGCCAGCAGCCAAGACAGGGCGACCCTCGAGCAGTACTTC.

There are a few counts of this clonotype. The V gene is TRBV7-9, the J gene TRBJ2-5; D is possibly TRBD1 or TRBD2 (6 bases each). The CDR3 length is 14 residues. Per germline, CDR1 SEHNR and CDR2 FQNEAQ (reference sequence). The V and J ends lost 2 bases and 3 bases respectively, with 10 bases between them. For the CDR3, the DNA is TGTGCCAGCAGCTTAAGGGGGGCCGAAGAGACCCAGTACTTC. It specifies CASSLRGAEETQYF. Drawing the rest from reference TRBV7-9 and TRBJ2-5, the complete variable domain is DTGVSQNPRHKITKRGQNVTFRCDPISEHNRLYWYRQTLGQGPEFLTYFQNEAQLEKSRLLSDRFSAERPKGSFSTLEIQRTEQGDSAMYLCASSLRGAEETQYFGPGTRLLVL.

This clonotype was seen repeatedly, ten times or more. The rearrangement uses TRBV7-9 and TRBJ2-5, with 10 positions matching TRBD2. CDR1 SEHNR and CDR2 FQNEAQ come from the germline V gene (reference sequence). The CDR3 is made up of 16 amino acids. J lost 7 bases, V lost 5 bases, and 13 bases had no gene match. CDR3 residues: CASSGLGLADKRTQYF. The CDR3 nucleotides are TGTGCCAGCAGCGGACTCGGACTAGCGGACAAGAGGACCCAGTACTTC.

This clonotype was picked up many times. CDR3: CSVILGTGVLEQYF. CDR3 coding DNA: TGCAGCGTAATCCTCGGGACAGGGGTACTTGAGCAGTACTTC. V gene TRBV29-1 combines with J gene TRBJ2-7; 10 bases agree with TRBD1. Germline V gene data show CDR1 as SQVTM and CDR2 as ANQGSEA. The junction had 12 bases not matched to a gene; V was cut back by 6 bases and J by 7 bases. This CDR3 spans 14 amino acids.

This clonotype appeared many times. The V gene is TRBV29-1, the J gene TRBJ1-1, with D hard to call. The germline CDR1 and CDR2 sequences are SQVTM and ANQGSEA. Deletions cut 1 base from V and 0 bases from J, with 6 bases between. The CDR3 is 13 residues long. CDR3 protein: CSVEVQLNTEAFF. DNA for the CDR3: TGCAGCGTTGAAGTACAGTTGAACACTGAAGCTTTCTTT.

In this sample, this clonotype turned up many times. CDR3 protein: CASRGEVGAYEQYF. CDR3 coding DNA: TGTGCCAGCAGGGGGGAAGTAGGAGCCTACGAGCAGTACTTC. The genes are TRBV25-1 and TRBJ2-7; possibly TRBD1 or TRBD2 for D (5 bases each). This CDR3 is built from 14 residues. Trimming took off 6 bases at V and 2 bases at J, with 14 bases between the two ends. CDR1 MGHDK and CDR2 SYGVNS come from the germline V gene.

The V gene is TRBV2, the J gene TRBJ2-3; D gene unclear. CDR1 and CDR2 from the germline V gene are SNHLY and FYNNEI. V lost 8 bases and J 6 bases, leaving 6 bases between the germline ends. This CDR3 has 10 amino acids. In DNA, the CDR3 is TGTGCCAGCCGGTTTGATACGCAGTATTTT. Amino acids: CASRFDTQYF.

This clonotype was counted at least ten times. The V gene is TRBV20-1, the J gene TRBJ2-7; D is unclear. V lost 0 bases and J lost 2, with 11 bases in between. Germline lookup yields CDR1 DFQATT and CDR2 SNEGSKA (reference sequence). The CDR3 runs 14 residues. The CDR3, as DNA: TGCAGTGCTAGAGAACCCCTAGTGGCCTACGAGCAGTACTTC. Amino acids: CSAREPLVAYEQYF.

This sequence joins TRBV4-1 and TRBJ1-3; D gene uncertain. This CDR3 contains 14 residues. Germline lookup yields CDR1 MGHRA and CDR2 YSYEKL. V was shortened by 0 bases and J by 5 bases, with 8 bases between the two germline ends. The CDR3 loop is CASSQDGLRNTIYF. In nucleotides, the CDR3 is TGCGCCAGCAGCCAAGACGGTTTGCGAAACACCATATATTTT.

The V gene is TRBV25-1, the J gene TRBJ1-5; 8 nucleotides line up with TRBD1. Germline V gene sequence: CDR1 MGHDK, CDR2 SYGVNS. This CDR3 spans 13 amino acids. The CDR3 protein is CAKGQGANQPQHF. The CDR3 DNA reads as TGTGCTAAAGGGCAGGGGGCTAATCAGCCCCAGCATTTT.

This clonotype was seen a handful of times. The CDR3 spells CSARDFSGGKETQYF. CDR3 in DNA: TGCAGTGCTAGAGATTTTAGCGGGGGGAAAGAGACCCAGTACTTC. This sequence joins TRBV20-1 and TRBJ2-5; 10 nucleotides align to TRBD2. The V gene's germline CDR1 is DFQATT and CDR2 SNEGSKA (reference sequence). V gave up 0 bases and J gave up 3 bases; unmatched junction bases: 4. This CDR3 comprises 15 residues.

The rearrangement links TRBV20-1 to TRBJ1-5, with D maybe TRBD1 (6 bases). Trimming took 6 bases from V and 5 from J, leaving 17 bases between them. The CDR3 is 14 residues long. Germline CDR1 reads DFQATT; CDR2 reads SNEGSKA (reference sequence). DNA of the CDR3: TGCAGTGCGCTTTCGGCTGGGGGCGATCAGCCCCAGCATTTT. The encoded protein is CSALSAGGDQPQHF.

This clonotype was recorded only once. An end of the junction does not agree with germline; a read error may underlie this. The V gene is TRBV4-1, the J gene TRBJ2-5; 7 bases agree with TRBD2. From germline, CDR1 is MGHRA and CDR2 YSYEKL. This CDR3 comprises 16 residues. In nucleotides, the CDR3 is TGCGCCAGCGGCCAAGAGGGAGGACTAGGACAAGAGACCCAGTACTTC. Translating gives CASGQEGGLGQETQYF.

The rearrangement links TRBV20-1 to TRBJ1-5, with no clear D. From germline, CDR1 is DFQATT and CDR2 SNEGSKA (reference sequence). V was clipped by 0 bases and J by 0 bases, with 12 bases between them. CDR3 length equals 16 residues. CDR3 amino acids: CSAREFPDYSNQPQHF. The CDR3, as DNA: TGCAGTGCTAGAGAATTTCCGGACTATAGCAATCAGCCCCAGCATTTT.